This TCR beta chain was recorded in a study of blood T cell repertoires in COVID-19. Looking at the study overall: Material from acute and convalescent COVID-19 was sourced from the United States, Italy and Spain. From T cells, B-cell-depleted T cells, or PBMCs came the material, which was cDNA or gDNA.

The CDR3 spans 13 residues. Trimming pared 3 bases from V and 3 bases from J, leaving 9 bases between. In the authors' workflow: Counts of nucleated cells, estimated from reference gene primer amplification, were obtained. Here immunoSEQ multiplex PCR was the method, and the copy in TCRdb shows in-frame clones only, minus some. V and J calls and clone size are as listed in that table; D and trimming were resolved from the DNA. The sample records around 270,000 clones, approximately 80% being singletons. Material for sequencing was peripheral blood. The chain recombines TRBV12-3 or TRBV12-4 with TRBJ2-7; D gene uncertain. This sequence originates from a man between 60 and 75 years old with acute or convalescent COVID-19. CDR3 amino acids: CASSFVRNYEQYF. In DNA form, the CDR3 reads TGTGCCAGCAGTTTTGTCAGAAACTACGAGCAGTACTTC.